Each of the 32 T cell receptor beta chains below was sequenced from the same sample in a study of a mutant IDH1 vaccine in newly diagnosed glioma (dated by TCRdb to about 2021). The sample's time point label, decoded: week 35, safety follow-up. Each vaccine dose was 300 ug of a 20-mer mutant IDH1 peptide in Montanide, given subcutaneously with topical imiquimod. To prepare the library, the immunoSEQ multiplex PCR assay was applied. Sourced from immuneACCESS, this table was stored by TCRdb with only in-frame sequences that have V and J called. A share of the clones is absent; for the studies checked, an unresolved V gene accounts for under half, and the remainder has no known explanation. The sample table lists approximately 45,000 clones, almost 95% of them with a count of one. The ten largest clones represent 2% to 2.5% of the sample. Their target antigens are unknown. This sample comprised PBMCs, obtained from a glioma patient whose treatment included an IDH1 peptide vaccine. These receptors were collected from a man between 50 and 59 years old with glioma.

The genes are TRBV18 and TRBJ2-1; 7 nucleotides agree with TRBD1. The germline gives CDR1 KGHSH, CDR2 LQKENI. This CDR3 spans 15 amino acids. Trimming cost V 6 bases and J 4 bases; bases outside gene matches: 9. The CDR3 DNA reads TGTGCCAGCTCCGCCAACAGGGGAACATACAATGAGCAGTTCTTC. Translated: CASSANRGTYNEQFF.

The chain joins TRBV4-2 to TRBJ2-1; D is possibly TRBD2 (7 bases). The CDR3 consists of 16 residues. V was clipped by 0 bases and J by 5 bases, with 14 bases between them. Per germline, CDR1 LGHNA and CDR2 YNFKEQ. CDR3 DNA: TGTGCCAGCAGCCAAGACGGCGGGGGCCCGAACAATGAGCAGTTCTTC. Its translation: CASSQDGGGPNNEQFF.

The chain combines TRBV10-1 with TRBJ1-5; D might be TRBD1 (5 bases). Germline CDR1 is WNHNN and CDR2 is SYGVQD (reference sequence). The CDR3 sequence is 13 residues long. The V end lost 8 bases, the J end lost 4 bases, and 12 bases lay between the germline ends. DNA of the CDR3: TGCGCCAGCCAACAGGCTTTTAATCAGCCCCAGCATTTT. Protein product: CASQQAFNQPQHF.

The chain links TRBV5-1 to TRBJ2-1, with TRBD2 matching over 11 bases. Germline CDR1 and CDR2: SGHRS and YFSETQ. The CDR3 spans 17 residues. J lost 0 bases, V lost 3 bases, and 5 bases had no gene match. DNA of the CDR3: TGCGCCAGCAGCTCCGGACTAGCGGGTACCTCCTACAATGAGCAGTTCTTC. It yields the protein CASSSGLAGTSYNEQFF.

The chain recombines TRBV7-6 with TRBJ2-7; D not certain. Germline values: CDR1 SGHVS, CDR2 FNYEAQ. The CDR3 runs 15 residues. V lost 1 base and J 3 bases, leaving 13 bases between the germline ends. The CDR3 reads CASSLGTKGGYEQYF. Here the CDR3 DNA reads TGTGCCAGCAGCTTAGGTACTAAGGGCGGCTACGAGCAGTACTTC.

The chain carries TRBV18 and TRBJ1-1; D is ambiguous. The CDR3 contains 14 residues. Germline V gene data show CDR1 as KGHSH and CDR2 as LQKENI. The V end was cut by 3 bases, the J end by 10 bases, with 18 bases between. CDR3 protein: CASSPGRALGGAFF. For the CDR3, the DNA is TGTGCCAGCTCACCTGGTAGGGCGCTCGGAGGAGCTTTCTTT.

This chain connects TRBV9 to TRBJ2-2; D is unclear. V gave up 4 bases and J gave up 2 bases, with 9 bases separating them. This CDR3 has 14 residues. Germline V gene lookup returns CDR1 SGDLS and CDR2 YYNGEE. The CDR3 loop reads CASSPQANTGELFF. For the CDR3, the DNA is TGTGCCAGCAGCCCCCAGGCTAACACCGGGGAGCTGTTTTTT.

This rearrangement joins TRBV6-5 to TRBJ1-2; 8 bases align to TRBD1. The trim removed 8 bases at V and 8 bases at J, leaving 4 bases unmatched. The CDR3 is made up of 11 amino acids. Germline V CDR1 and CDR2: MNHEY, SVGAGI. Here the CDR3 reads CASAGQGGYTF. The CDR3 DNA is TGTGCCAGCGCCGGACAGGGCGGCTACACCTTC.

J is TRBJ2-5 and V is TRBV5-1, with no clear D. This CDR3 spans 16 amino acids. Germline-derived CDR1 and CDR2 are SGHRS and YFSETQ. Trimming shortened V by 0 bases and J by 1 base, and 13 bases separated the two germline ends. CDR3 sequence reads: CASSLASQRAQETQYF. CDR3 DNA: TGCGCCAGCAGCTTGGCCAGCCAGCGAGCCCAAGAGACCCAGTACTTC.

This clone was detected once. The J gene is TRBJ2-5, the V gene TRBV6-1; D gene unclear. The DNA end is more similar to TRBJ2-7, so the J call may be wrong. CDR3 size: 13 residues. Germline CDR1 MNHNS, CDR2 SASEGT. The CDR3 nucleotides are TGTGCCAGCAGTAATGACATCGCCTACGAGCAGTACTTC. This encodes CASSNDIAYEQYF.

The chain couples TRBV5-5 to TRBJ1-4; no clear D. The CDR3 is made up of 14 amino acids. CDR1 and CDR2 from the germline V gene are SGHKS and YYEKEE (reference sequence). Trimming stripped 0 bases from V and 8 bases from J, with 11 bases between. The DNA of the CDR3 is TGTGCCAGCAGCTTGGGGATGGGTGGGGAAAAACTGTTTTTT. It specifies CASSLGMGGEKLFF.

The J gene is TRBJ2-7, the V gene TRBV9, with a tentative D call TRBD2 (7 bases). CDR3 length: 17 amino acids. V was trimmed by 0 bases and J by 5 bases, leaving 21 bases between them. Germline lookup yields CDR1 SGDLS and CDR2 YYNGEE. Written as DNA, the CDR3 is TGTGCCAGCAGCGTAGGAGGGGGGGGGCTAGCACGAGACGAGCAGTACTTC. Amino acids: CASSVGGGGLARDEQYF.

The chain employs TRBV29-1 and TRBJ2-3, with 9 bases identical to TRBD2. V trimming: 5 bases; J trimming: 1 base; junction bases outside the gene matches: 10. Germline loops: CDR1 SQVTM, CDR2 ANQGSEA. The CDR3 has 16 residues. The CDR3 sequence is CSVSGRGGFGTDTQYF. CDR3 nucleotides: TGCAGCGTTTCTGGGCGGGGGGGCTTCGGCACAGATACGCAGTATTTT.

The chain carries TRBV6-5 and TRBJ1-1; D remains unclear. The CDR3 sequence is 13 residues long. Trimming removed 2 bases from V and 1 base from J, with 5 bases in between. CDR1 and CDR2 from the germline V gene are MNHEY and SVGAGI. CDR3 in amino acids: CASSYVQNTEAFF. The DNA of the CDR3 is TGTGCCAGCAGTTACGTGCAGAACACTGAAGCTTTCTTT.

The chain couples TRBV21-1 to TRBJ2-2. TRBV21-1 is listed as a pseudogene. This CDR3 is built from 21 residues. The CDR3 coding sequence is TGTGCCAGCAGCAAAGGTTACGGCTTTCCTCCCCATCCCTCCGCCACCGGGGAGCTGTTTTTT. Its protein product is CASSKGYGFPPHPSATGELFF.

The chain combines TRBV5-1 with TRBJ1-4; D is uncertain. Trimming stripped 0 bases from V and 4 bases from J, with 7 bases between. The CDR3 runs 14 residues. CDR1 is SGHRS and CDR2 is YFSETQ in the germline V gene. DNA for the CDR3: TGCGCCAGCAGCTTGGGACCTTTTAATGAAAAACTGTTTTTT. This codes for CASSLGPFNEKLFF. The whole variable domain, filled in from reference TRBV5-1 and TRBJ1-4, reads KAGVTQTPRYLIKTRGQQVTLSCSPISGHRSVSWYQQTPGQGLQFLFEYFSETQRNKGNFPGRFSGRQFSNSRSEMNVSTLELGDSALYLCASSLGPFNEKLFFGSGTQLSVL.

This chain joins TRBV10-1 and TRBJ2-5, with D tentatively TRBD2 (6 bases). The CDR3 runs to 15 residues. Trimming left V 0 bases short and J 7 bases short, with 15 bases between. Germline loops: CDR1 WNHNN, CDR2 SYGVQD (reference sequence). The CDR3 bases are TGCGCCAGCAGTGAGTCGGTGGGACTCCGAGGGACCCAGTACTTC. Residues: CASSESVGLRGTQYF.

The CDR3 DNA reads as TGCGCCAGCAGCCAAGAATCCCGGGGCAACATTCAGTACTTC. Translated: CASSQESRGNIQYF. The chain recombines TRBV4-1 with TRBJ2-4; D tentatively reads TRBD1 or TRBD2 (5 bases each). V lost 0 bases to trimming and J lost 7 bases, with 10 bases between them. Germline V lookup: CDR1 MGHRA, CDR2 YSYEKL. CDR3 length equals 14 residues.

This chain connects TRBV2 to TRBJ2-7; 9 nucleotides agree with TRBD2. V lost 1 base, J lost 7 bases, and 8 bases stayed unmatched. There are 15 residues in the CDR3. Per germline, CDR1 SNHLY and CDR2 FYNNEI. The CDR3 DNA reads TGTGCCAGCAGTGAAGAGCAGACTAGCGGAGATGAGCAGTACTTC. This codes for CASSEEQTSGDEQYF.

This clone came up once. This chain connects TRBV9 to TRBJ2-1, with 11 bases aligning to TRBD2. The V gene end was trimmed by 2 bases and the J gene end by 4 bases; junction bases not matched to a gene: 5. The CDR3 sequence is 16 residues long. Germline values: CDR1 SGDLS, CDR2 YYNGEE. The CDR3 nucleotides are TGTGCCAGCAGCGTCGGTAGCGGGAGGGAATACAATGAGCAGTTCTTC. It specifies CASSVGSGREYNEQFF.

The genes are TRBV7-9 and TRBJ2-7; TRBD2 might be the D (5 bases). Trimming removed 4 bases at V and 4 bases at J, with 8 bases between. Germline V gene sequence: CDR1 SEHNR, CDR2 FQNEAQ (reference sequence). This CDR3 is built from 12 residues. CDR3 residues: CASSWENYEQYF. The DNA for the CDR3 is TGTGCCAGCAGCTGGGAGAATTACGAGCAGTACTTC.

The chain recombines TRBV7-8 with TRBJ2-2; no firm D call. This CDR3 spans 16 amino acids. Trimming removed 7 bases from V and 0 bases from J, with 15 bases in between. Germline V gives CDR1 SGHVS, CDR2 FQNEAQ. This chain's CDR3 is CASTARVPANTGELFF. CDR3 bases: TGTGCCAGCACTGCCCGGGTTCCCGCGAACACCGGGGAGCTGTTTTTT.

V and J are TRBV27 and TRBJ1-1, with TRBD1 matching 12 bases. The CDR3 loop spans 18 amino acids. The germline CDR1 and CDR2 sequences are MNHEY and SMNVEV (reference sequence). Unmatched junction bases numbered 13, after V lost 5 bases and J lost 3 bases. The CDR3 DNA sequence: TGTGCCAGCAGTCTCCGGGACAGGGGGCTGAGATATGACACTGAAGCTTTCTTT. Its translation: CASSLRDRGLRYDTEAFF.

The sample holds one count of this clone. The rearrangement joins TRBV6-1 to TRBJ2-3, with D possibly being TRBD2 (5 bases). Germline V gives CDR1 MNHNS, CDR2 SASEGT. This CDR3 spans 15 amino acids. Trimming removed 0 bases from V and 6 bases from J, with 13 bases in between. The CDR3 spells CASSEAGLAGDTQYF. CDR3 bases: TGTGCCAGCAGTGAAGCTGGTCTAGCCGGCGATACGCAGTATTTT.

The rearrangement joins TRBV27 to TRBJ2-7; D unresolved. From germline, CDR1 is MNHEY and CDR2 SMNVEV (reference sequence). There are 12 residues in the CDR3. Trimming cost V 6 bases and J 5 bases, with 11 bases left between them. The CDR3 sequence is CASRTARDEQYF. CDR3 nucleotide sequence: TGTGCCAGCAGAACAGCACGCGACGAGCAGTACTTC.

The chain carries TRBV2 and TRBJ2-3; D is perhaps TRBD2 (6 bases). The CDR3 spans 16 residues. The V end lost 4 bases, the J end lost 2 bases, and 16 bases lay between the germline ends. Germline V gives CDR1 SNHLY, CDR2 FYNNEI. CDR3 DNA: TGTGCCAGCAGTGTGGAGGGTGGGTCTGACACAGATACGCAGTATTTT. This codes for CASSVEGGSDTDTQYF.

As concerns this clone: The same CDR3 can be traced to other DNA sequences in this sample. This rearrangement joins TRBV30 to TRBJ1-2, with D hard to call. Germline V gene data show CDR1 as GTSNPN and CDR2 as SVGIG (reference sequence). This CDR3 is built from 13 residues. V shed 0 bases and J shed 0 bases, with 5 bases lying between them. The CDR3 DNA reads as TGTGCCTGGAGTGTCGAAGCTAACTATGGCTACACCTTC. Encoded protein: CAWSVEANYGYTF.

This chain uses TRBV19 with TRBJ2-3; 9 nucleotides agree with TRBD2. Per the germline V gene, CDR1 is LNHDA and CDR2 is SQIVND (reference sequence). Trimming removed 6 bases from V and 6 bases from J; junction bases left unmatched: 16. The CDR3 covers 17 residues. CDR3 protein: CASRGSGGGTGWDTQYF. The DNA of the CDR3 is TGTGCCAGTAGGGGTAGCGGGGGTGGAACTGGCTGGGATACGCAGTATTTT.

This clone turned up a few times. The rearrangement joins TRBV5-6 to TRBJ2-7, with a weak D call TRBD2 (5 bases). The CDR3 has 14 amino acids. The germline V gene has CDR1 SGHDT and CDR2 YYEEEE. The germline V and J ends were trimmed by 2 bases and 2 bases, with 11 bases remaining between them. In DNA, the CDR3 is TGTGCCAGCAGCTTTACGGGAAGGACCTACGAGCAGTACTTC. The encoded protein is CASSFTGRTYEQYF.

The chain is built from TRBV15 and TRBJ1-4; no firm D call. This CDR3 contains 16 residues. Germline assignment: CDR1 LNHNV and CDR2 YYDKDF (reference sequence). V was pared by 0 bases and J by 8 bases, with 16 bases between. CDR3 sequence: CATSRDFGVGVEKLFF. Written as DNA, the CDR3 is TGTGCCACCAGCAGAGATTTCGGTGTAGGTGTAGAAAAACTGTTTTTT.

This rearrangement joins TRBV7-9 to TRBJ2-7; unclear D gene. Germline assignment: CDR1 SEHNR and CDR2 FQNEAQ (reference sequence). The V end lost 1 base, the J end lost 2 bases, and 6 bases lay between the germline ends. The CDR3 spans 13 residues. CDR3 in amino acids: CASSLDSAYEQYF. The CDR3 bases are TGTGCCAGCAGCTTAGACAGCGCCTACGAGCAGTACTTC.

V usage is TRBV7-6 and J usage is TRBJ2-2; 8 bases map to TRBD1. J gave up 2 bases and V 5 bases, and 7 bases lay outside the gene matches. Germline lookup yields CDR1 SGHVS and CDR2 FNYEAQ. The CDR3 is 16 amino acids. The CDR3 DNA is TGTGCCAGCAGCGTAAGAACAGGGGGAAACACCGGGGAGCTGTTTTTT. It is translated as CASSVRTGGNTGELFF.